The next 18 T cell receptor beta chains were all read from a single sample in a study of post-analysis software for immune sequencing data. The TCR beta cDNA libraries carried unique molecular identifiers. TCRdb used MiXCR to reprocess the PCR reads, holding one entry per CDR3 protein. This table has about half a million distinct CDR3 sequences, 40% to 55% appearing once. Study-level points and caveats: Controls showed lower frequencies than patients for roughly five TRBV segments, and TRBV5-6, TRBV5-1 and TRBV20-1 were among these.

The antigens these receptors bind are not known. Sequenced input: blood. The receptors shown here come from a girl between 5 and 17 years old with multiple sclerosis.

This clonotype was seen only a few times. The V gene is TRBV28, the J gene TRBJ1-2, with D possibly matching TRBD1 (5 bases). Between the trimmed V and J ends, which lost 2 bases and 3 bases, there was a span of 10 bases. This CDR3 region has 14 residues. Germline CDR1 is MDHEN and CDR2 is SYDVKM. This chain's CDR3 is CASSLQGSYYGYTF. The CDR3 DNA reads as TGTGCCAGCAGTTTACAGGGCAGCTACTATGGCTACACCTTC.

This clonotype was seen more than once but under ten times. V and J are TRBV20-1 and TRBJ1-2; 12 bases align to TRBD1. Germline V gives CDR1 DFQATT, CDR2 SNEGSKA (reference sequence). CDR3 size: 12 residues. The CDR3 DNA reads TGCAACCACGGGACAGGGGGCGATGGCTACACCTTC. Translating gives CNHGTGGDGYTF.

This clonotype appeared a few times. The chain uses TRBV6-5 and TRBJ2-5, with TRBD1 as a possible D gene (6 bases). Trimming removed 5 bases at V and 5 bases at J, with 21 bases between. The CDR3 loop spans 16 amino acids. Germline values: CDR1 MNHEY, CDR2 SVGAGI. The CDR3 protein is CASSTPGTERGETQYF. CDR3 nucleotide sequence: TGTGCCAGCAGTACCCCCGGGACCGAAAGGGGGGAGACCCAGTACTTC.

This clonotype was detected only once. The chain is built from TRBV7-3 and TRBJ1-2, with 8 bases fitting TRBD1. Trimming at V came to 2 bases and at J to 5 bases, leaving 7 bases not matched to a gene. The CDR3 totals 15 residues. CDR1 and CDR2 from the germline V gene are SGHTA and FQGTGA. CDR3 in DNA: TGTGCCAGCAGCTTAGACAGGGGTCTTGGGTATGGCTACACCTTC. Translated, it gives CASSLDRGLGYGYTF.

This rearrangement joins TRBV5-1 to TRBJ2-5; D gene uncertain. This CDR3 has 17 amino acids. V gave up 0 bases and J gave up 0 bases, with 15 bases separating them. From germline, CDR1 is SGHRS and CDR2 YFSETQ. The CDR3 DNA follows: TGCGCCAGCAGCTTGGGCTCTTTTACCTCCCACCAAGAGACCCAGTACTTC. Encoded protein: CASSLGSFTSHQETQYF.

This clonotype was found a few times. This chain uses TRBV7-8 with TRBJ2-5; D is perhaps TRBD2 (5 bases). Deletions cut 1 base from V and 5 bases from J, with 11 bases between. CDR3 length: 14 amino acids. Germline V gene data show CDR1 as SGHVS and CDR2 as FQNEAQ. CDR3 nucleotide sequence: TGTGCCAGCAGCTTAGGCATAGGGAGTGAGACCCAGTACTTC. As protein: CASSLGIGSETQYF.

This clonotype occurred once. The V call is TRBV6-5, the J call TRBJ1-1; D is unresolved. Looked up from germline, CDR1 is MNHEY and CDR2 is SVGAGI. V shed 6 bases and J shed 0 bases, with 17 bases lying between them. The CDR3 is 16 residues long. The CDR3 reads CASRERAMSLNTEAFF. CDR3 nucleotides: TGTGCCAGCAGGGAGCGGGCTATGTCCTTGAACACTGAAGCTTTCTTT.

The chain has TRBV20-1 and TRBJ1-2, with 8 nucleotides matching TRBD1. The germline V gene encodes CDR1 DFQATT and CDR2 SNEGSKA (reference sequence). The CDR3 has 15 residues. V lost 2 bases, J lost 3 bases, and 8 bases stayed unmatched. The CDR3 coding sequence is TGCAGTGCTAGACCTACCTCGGACAGGGACTATGGCTACACCTTC. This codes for CSARPTSDRDYGYTF.

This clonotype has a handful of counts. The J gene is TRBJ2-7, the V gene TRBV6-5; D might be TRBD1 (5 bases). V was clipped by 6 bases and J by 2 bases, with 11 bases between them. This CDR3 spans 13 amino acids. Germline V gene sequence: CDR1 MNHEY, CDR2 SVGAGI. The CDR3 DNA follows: TGTGCCAGCAGACAGGCGTCAACCTACGAGCAGTACTTC. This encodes CASRQASTYEQYF.

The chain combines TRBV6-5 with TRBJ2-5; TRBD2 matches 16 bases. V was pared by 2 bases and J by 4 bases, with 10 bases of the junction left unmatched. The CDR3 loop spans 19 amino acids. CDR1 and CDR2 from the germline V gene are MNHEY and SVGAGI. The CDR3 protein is CASSYIAPGTSGRGETQYF. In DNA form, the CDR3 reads TGTGCCAGCAGTTACATCGCCCCAGGGACTAGCGGGAGGGGAGAGACCCAGTACTTC.

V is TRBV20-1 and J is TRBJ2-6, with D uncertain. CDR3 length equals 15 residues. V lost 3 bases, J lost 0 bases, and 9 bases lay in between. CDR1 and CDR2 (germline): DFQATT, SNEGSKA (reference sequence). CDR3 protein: CSASVANSGANVLTF. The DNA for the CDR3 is TGCAGTGCTAGTGTGGCAAACTCTGGGGCCAACGTCCTGACTTTC.

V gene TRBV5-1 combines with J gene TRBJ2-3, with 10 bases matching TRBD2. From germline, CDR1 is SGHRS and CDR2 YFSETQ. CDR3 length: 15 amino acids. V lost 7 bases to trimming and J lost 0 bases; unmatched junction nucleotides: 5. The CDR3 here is CASGEGLASTDTQYF. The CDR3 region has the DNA TGCGCCAGCGGCGAGGGACTAGCGAGCACAGATACGCAGTATTTT.

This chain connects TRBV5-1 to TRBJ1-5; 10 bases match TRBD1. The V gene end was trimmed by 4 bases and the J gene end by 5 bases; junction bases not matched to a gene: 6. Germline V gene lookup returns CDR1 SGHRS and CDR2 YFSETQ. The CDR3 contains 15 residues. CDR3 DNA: TGCGCCAGCAGCGTAGGGACAGGGGCAGATCAGCCCCAGCATTTT. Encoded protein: CASSVGTGADQPQHF.

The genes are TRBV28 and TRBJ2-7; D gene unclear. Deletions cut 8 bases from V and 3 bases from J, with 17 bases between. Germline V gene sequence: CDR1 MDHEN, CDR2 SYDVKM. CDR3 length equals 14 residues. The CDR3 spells CASQKPGMSYEQYF. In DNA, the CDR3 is TGTGCCAGCCAGAAGCCCGGAATGAGCTACGAGCAGTACTTC.

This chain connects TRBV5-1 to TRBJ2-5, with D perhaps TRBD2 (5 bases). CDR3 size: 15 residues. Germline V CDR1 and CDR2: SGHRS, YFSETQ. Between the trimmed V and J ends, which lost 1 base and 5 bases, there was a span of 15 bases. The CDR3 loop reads CASSLFTGGEETQYF. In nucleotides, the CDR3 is TGCGCCAGCAGCTTGTTTACGGGTGGGGAGGAGACCCAGTACTTC.

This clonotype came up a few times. The CDR3 protein is CSARKDFSIYEQYF. The CDR3 DNA reads TGCAGTGCTAGAAAGGACTTCTCGATCTACGAGCAGTACTTC. The gene calls are TRBV20-1 and TRBJ2-7, with D maybe TRBD2 (5 bases). Per germline, CDR1 DFQATT and CDR2 SNEGSKA (reference sequence). The V and J ends lost 2 bases and 3 bases respectively, with 14 bases between them. The CDR3 contains 14 residues.

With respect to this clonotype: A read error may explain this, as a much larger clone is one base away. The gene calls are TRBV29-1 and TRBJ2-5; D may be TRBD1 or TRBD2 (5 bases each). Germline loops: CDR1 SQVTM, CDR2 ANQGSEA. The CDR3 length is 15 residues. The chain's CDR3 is CGADGTVVRQETQYF. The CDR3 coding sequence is TGCGGCGCCGACGGGACGGTGGTACGACAAGAGACCCAGTACTTC.

CDR3 sequence reads: CASSQETTTPGLAREQYF. CDR3 DNA: TGCGCCAGCAGCCAAGAAACTACCACCCCGGGACTAGCGAGGGAGCAGTACTTC. V usage is TRBV4-1 and J usage is TRBJ2-7, with TRBD2 identical over 10 bases. The CDR3 has 18 amino acids. V trimming: 0 bases; J trimming: 7 bases; junction bases outside the gene matches: 15. Germline V CDR1 and CDR2: MGHRA, YSYEKL.